A selection of T cell receptor beta chains follows, all from one sample in a study of control samples from healthy donors and cancer patients. The method was immunoSEQ multiplex PCR; TCRdb's version includes in-frame clones alone and lacks a portion of them. The sample has roughly 88,000 clones; just over 90% are singletons. Source material: blood. These receptors originate from a young woman in good health. Both conserved end residues are part of each CDR3. The order of the fields is CDR3 protein, CDR3 DNA, V gene, J gene, D gene. D genes are given only for firm matches.

CASISSGTNYGYTF,TGTGCCAGTATATCTTCGGGGACTAACTATGGCTACACCTTC,TRBV19,TRBJ1-2,-
CASSQDPGVKFTYEQYF,TGCGCCAGCAGCCAAGATCCTGGGGTCAAGTTCACCTACGAGCAGTACTTC,TRBV4-1,TRBJ2-7,-
CASSTGLAGANEQFF,TGTGCCAGCAGCACAGGACTAGCGGGAGCAAATGAGCAGTTCTTC,TRBV7-2,TRBJ2-1,TRBD2
CASGGGGHETTEAFF,TGTGCCAGCGGAGGCGGAGGACACGAAACCACTGAAGCTTTCTTT,TRBV19,TRBJ1-1,-
CASSDQGRSPHYGYTF,TGTGCCAGCAGTGATCAAGGACGTTCTCCCCACTATGGCTACACCTTC,TRBV2,TRBJ1-2,-
CASSLAGIPGNTIYF,TGTGCCAGCAGCTTAGCAGGGATTCCTGGAAACACCATATATTTT,TRBV5-4,TRBJ1-3,-
CAIKASGAQEETQYF,TGTGCCATCAAGGCTAGCGGGGCCCAAGAAGAGACCCAGTACTTC,TRBV10-3,TRBJ2-5,TRBD2
CASSPGGGNQPQHF,TGTGCCAGCTCCCCAGGGGGGGGCAATCAGCCCCAGCATTTT,TRBV18,TRBJ1-5,TRBD1
CASSLGGTSGQGEQFF,TGCGCCAGCAGCTTAGGCGGGACTAGCGGGCAGGGGGAGCAGTTCTTC,TRBV5-1,TRBJ2-1,TRBD2
CAGGTAPYEQYF,TGTGCCGGAGGGACAGCTCCCTACGAGCAGTACTTC,TRBV2,TRBJ2-7,-
CASSLTLGGVTEAFF,TGCGCCAGCAGCTTGACACTAGGGGGCGTGACTGAAGCTTTCTTT,TRBV5-1,TRBJ1-1,TRBD1
CASSQDIHGELFF,TGTGCCAGCAGCCAAGATATTCACGGGGAGCTGTTTTTT,TRBV3-1/TRBV3-2,TRBJ2-2,-
CASRSRGGGGVYEAFF,TGTGCCAGCAGATCCCGGGGCGGCGGCGGTGTTTACGAAGCTTTCTTT,TRBV7-2,TRBJ1-1,-